This T cell receptor beta chain appears in the sequencing data of a study of CD8 T cells in Susac syndrome. Random hexamers were used to reverse transcribe roughly 0.5 to 1 ug of RNA. TCRdb passed the immunoSEQ multiplex PCR reads through MiXCR, listing each CDR3 protein once. Found here are about 130,000 distinct CDR3 sequences, over 90% of them singletons; the top ten hold about 0.18%. FACS enriched CD8+ TEMRA cells, while bulk CD8+ and CD4+ were negatively isolated. Sequencing was done on a sample of CD8+ T cells from PBMCs. This clonotype was sampled from a human donor with Susac syndrome.

Here the CDR3 DNA reads TGTGCCAGCAGCGTAGTAGGGAGTGAAGCTTTCTTT. This encodes CASSVVGSEAFF. This rearrangement joins TRBV9 to TRBJ1-1; D call uncertain. There are 12 residues in the CDR3. The ends were cut back, 0 bases at V and 7 bases at J, with 7 bases in the middle. Germline V gives CDR1 SGDLS, CDR2 YYNGEE.